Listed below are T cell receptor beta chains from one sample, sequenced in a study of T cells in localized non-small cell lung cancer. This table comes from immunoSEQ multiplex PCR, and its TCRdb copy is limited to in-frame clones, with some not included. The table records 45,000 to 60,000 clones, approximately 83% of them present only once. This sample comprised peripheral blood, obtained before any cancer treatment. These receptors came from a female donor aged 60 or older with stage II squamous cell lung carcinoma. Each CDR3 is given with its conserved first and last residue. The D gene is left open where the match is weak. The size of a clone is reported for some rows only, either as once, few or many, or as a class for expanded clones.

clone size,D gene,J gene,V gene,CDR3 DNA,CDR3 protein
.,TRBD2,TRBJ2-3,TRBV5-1,TGCGCCAGCAGCTCGGGACTAGCGGGGGGTCAATCTAGCACAGATACGCAGTATTTT,CASSSGLAGGQSSTDTQYF
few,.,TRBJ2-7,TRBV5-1,TGCGCCAGCAGCTTCCAGGGTCCCTACGAGCAGTACTTC,CASSFQGPYEQYF
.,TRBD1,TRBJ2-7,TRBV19,TGTGCCAGCCGGGACAGGGGGCGATACGAGCAGTACTTC,CASRDRGRYEQYF
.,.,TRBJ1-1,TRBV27,TGTGCCAGCAGTTTAAGCACAGGGAACACTGAAGCTTTCTTT,CASSLSTGNTEAFF
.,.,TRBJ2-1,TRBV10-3,TGTGCCATCAGTGAGTTCGACAATGAGCAGTTCTTC,CAISEFDNEQFF
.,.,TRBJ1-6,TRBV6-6,TGTGCCAGCGGGGGCCGGCAGGGTAATTCACCCCTCCACTTT,CASGGRQGNSPLHF
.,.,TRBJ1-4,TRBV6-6,TGTGCCAGCAGACTTAGTACACGAACTAATGAAAAACTGTTTTTT,CASRLSTRTNEKLFF
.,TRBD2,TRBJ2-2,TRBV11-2,TGTGCCAGCAGCTCCTCGACTAGCCCGAACACCGGGGAGCTGTTTTTT,CASSSSTSPNTGELFF
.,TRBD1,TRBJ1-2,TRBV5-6,TGTGCCAGCAGCCCGGCGGGGGACAGTGGCTACACCTTC,CASSPAGDSGYTF
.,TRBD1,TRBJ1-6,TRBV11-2,TGTGCCAGCAGCTTCGAGGGGGCTAGGTATTCACCCCTCCACTTT,CASSFEGARYSPLHF
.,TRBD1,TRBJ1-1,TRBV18,TGTGCCAGCTCACCCTCTAACAGGGGCCTCACTGAAGCTTTCTTT,CASSPSNRGLTEAFF
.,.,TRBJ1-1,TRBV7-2,TGTGCCAGCAGCTTAAGCACTGAAGCTTTCTTT,CASSLSTEAFF
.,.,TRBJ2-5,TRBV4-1,TGCGCCAGCAGCCAAGCCCTCGATTTCCCAAATGGGGAGACCCAGTACTTC,CASSQALDFPNGETQYF
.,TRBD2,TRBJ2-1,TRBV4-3,TGCGCCAGCAGCCAAGCCCCAGAGAGGGCGGGGGGGAACAATGAGCAGTTCTTC,CASSQAPERAGGNNEQFF
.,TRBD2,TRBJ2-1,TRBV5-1,TGCGCCAGCAGCTTAGTAGCGGGGGGGACCAATGAGCAGTTCTTC,CASSLVAGGTNEQFF
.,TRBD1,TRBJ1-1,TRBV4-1,TGCGCCAGCAGCCAGTACCAGGGGGGGACTGAAGCTTTCTTT,CASSQYQGGTEAFF
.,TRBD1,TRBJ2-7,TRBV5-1,TGCGCCAGCAGCCCAACCGGGACAGCCTACGAGCAGTACTTC,CASSPTGTAYEQYF
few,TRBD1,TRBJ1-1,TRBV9,TGTGCCAGCAGCCCCGGGACCGGGACAGCTGAAGCTTTCTTT,CASSPGTGTAEAFF
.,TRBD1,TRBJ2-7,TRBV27,TGTGCCAGCAGCGGGACAGGGCGTAGGGACTACGAGCAGTACTTC,CASSGTGRRDYEQYF
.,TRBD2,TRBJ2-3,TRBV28,TGTGCCAGCCTCTCCCGCGGGGGGGGCCGGGCAGATACGCAGTATTTT,CASLSRGGGRADTQYF
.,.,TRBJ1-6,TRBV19,TGTGCCAGTAGTCCCCGCCCAGGGGAAGGCTCCTATAATTCACCCCTCCACTTT,CASSPRPGEGSYNSPLHF
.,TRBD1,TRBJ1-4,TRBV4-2,TGTGCCAGCAGCCTCCTTGGACAGGGCGCTAATGAAAAACTGTTTTTT,CASSLLGQGANEKLFF
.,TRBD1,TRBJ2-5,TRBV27,TGTGCCAGCAGTTACGGACAGGGAGGAGAGACCCAGTACTTC,CASSYGQGGETQYF
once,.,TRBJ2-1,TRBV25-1,TGCGACCAGCACGCGGGACAGTCCTACAATGAGCAGTTCTTC,CDQHAGQSYNEQFF
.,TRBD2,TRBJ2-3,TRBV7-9,TGTGCCAGCAGCCCCCGGCCAGCGGGGTCAGATACGCAGTATTTT,CASSPRPAGSDTQYF
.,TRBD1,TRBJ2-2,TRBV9,TGTGCCAGCAGCGTAGAAGGCAGGGGGAACGGGGAGCTGTTTTTT,CASSVEGRGNGELFF
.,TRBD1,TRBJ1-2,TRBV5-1,TGCGCCAGCAGCTTGTCCGGGACAGGGGGCGACCGGGACTATGGCTACACCTTC,CASSLSGTGGDRDYGYTF
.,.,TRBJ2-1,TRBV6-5,TGTGCCAGCAGTGATCTAATCCTAGAGCAGTTCTTC,CASSDLILEQFF
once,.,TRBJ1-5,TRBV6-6,TGTGCCAGCGGGAAGGGGAACAATCAGCCCCAGCATTTT,CASGKGNNQPQHF
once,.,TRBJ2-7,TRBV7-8,TGTGCCAGCAGCTCAATATACGAGCAGTACTTC,CASSSIYEQYF
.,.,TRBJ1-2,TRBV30,TGTGCCTGGAGTGACAACTTCTATGGCTACACCTTC,CAWSDNFYGYTF
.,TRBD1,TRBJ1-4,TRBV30,TGTGCCTGGAGTAGGGGACAGGCCCCGATACTGTTTTTT,CAWSRGQAPILFF
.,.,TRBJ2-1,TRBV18,TGTGCCAGCTCACCTTCCGGGAGCTCCTACAATGAGCAGTTCTTC,CASSPSGSSYNEQFF
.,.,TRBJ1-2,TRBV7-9,TGTGCCAGCAGCTTATCAGGAGGGGAAGGCTACACCTTC,CASSLSGGEGYTF
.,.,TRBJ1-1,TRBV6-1,TGTGCCAGCAGTGAGGGGACTTGGTACACTGAAGCTTTCTTT,CASSEGTWYTEAFF
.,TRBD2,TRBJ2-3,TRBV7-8,TGTGCCAGCAGCGTTAGACTAGCGGGGATAACAGATACGCAGTATTTT,CASSVRLAGITDTQYF
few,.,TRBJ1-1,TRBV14,TGTGCCAGCAGCCAAGCAGTCCTGAACACTGAAGCTTTCTTT,CASSQAVLNTEAFF
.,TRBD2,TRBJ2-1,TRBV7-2,TGTGCCAGCAGCACCGCGGGGGGTTGGTTCTTC,CASSTAGGWFF
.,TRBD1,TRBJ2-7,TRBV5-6,TGTGCCAGCAGCTCGACAGGGAACTCCTACGAGCAGTACTTC,CASSSTGNSYEQYF
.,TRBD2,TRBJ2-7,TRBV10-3,TGTGCCATCAGTGACAAGGGACTAGCGGGACTACACTCTTCCTACGAGCAGTACTTC,CAISDKGLAGLHSSYEQYF
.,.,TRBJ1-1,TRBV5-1,TGCGCCAGCAGCGGGGTAGGAGGGGTGGGGACTGAAGCTTTCTTT,CASSGVGGVGTEAFF
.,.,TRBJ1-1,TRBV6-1,TGTGCCAGCTCTTTAACAGGTAACACTGAAGCTTTCTTT,CASSLTGNTEAFF
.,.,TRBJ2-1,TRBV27,TGTGCCAGCAGTTCGCCCTCCCTTCCGAGCTCCTACAATGAGCAGTTCTTC,CASSSPSLPSSYNEQFF